These 17 T cell receptor beta chains came from one sample sequenced in a study of regulatory T cells in long-lasting Graves disease. Stated time point: persistent/refractory GD, antithyroid drugs over 5 years with positive TRAb. The authors made the TCR library using RNA they extracted from PBMCs. Arm-PCR with iRepertoire HTBI primers amplified the CDR3 regions for these TCR beta libraries. TCRdb fed the multiplex PCR reads into MiXCR, producing one record per CDR3 protein. The sample contains 350,000 to 500,000 distinct CDR3 sequences, around a fifth of which appear only once. Sequencing used peripheral blood mononuclear cells (PBMCs), obtained when the disease was refractory, from a patient treated with antithyroid drugs. The receptors originated from a female donor with Graves disease.

In its sample, this clonotype was seen many times. V is TRBV2 and J is TRBJ2-7; D may be TRBD2 (7 bases). V was pared by 1 base and J by 3 bases, with 13 bases between. Germline CDR1 SNHLY, CDR2 FYNNEI. This CDR3 is built from 15 residues. CDR3 in DNA: TGTGCCAGCAGTGAAGGACGGGGGGCTTTCTACGAGCAGTACTTC. Translation gives CASSEGRGAFYEQYF.

This clonotype was detected only a few times. The gene calls are TRBV6-2 or TRBV6-3 and TRBJ1-2; weak D call: TRBD1 (5 bases). V gave up 6 bases and J gave up 6 bases, with 17 bases separating them. The CDR3 covers 14 residues. Germline loops: CDR1 MNHEY, CDR2 SVGEGT. This chain's CDR3 is CASRSGLRGNGYTF. The CDR3 bases are TGTGCCAGCAGATCCGGACTGCGGGGGAATGGCTACACCTTC.

In this sample, this clonotype turned up many times. The V and J genes are TRBV20-1 and TRBJ2-7, with D possibly being TRBD1 (6 bases). V was pared by 5 bases and J by 3 bases, with 17 bases between. Germline V lookup: CDR1 DFQATT, CDR2 SNEGSKA (reference sequence). The CDR3 runs 14 residues. CDR3 in amino acids: CSAGQSRVFYEQYF. CDR3 in DNA: TGCAGTGCTGGACAGTCAAGAGTATTCTACGAGCAGTACTTC.

The chain carries TRBV4-1 and TRBJ2-7; 7 bases fit TRBD1. V dropped 4 bases and J dropped 3; count of bases not matched to a gene: 9. The CDR3 length is 15 residues. The germline gives CDR1 MGHRA, CDR2 YSYEKL. The CDR3 reads CASSLSTGSVYEQYF. CDR3 DNA: TGCGCCAGCAGCCTTTCGACAGGGTCCGTCTACGAGCAGTACTTC.

This clonotype was seen ten or more times. The chain recombines TRBV9 with TRBJ1-1; unclear D gene. The V end lost 4 bases, the J end lost 0 bases, and 16 bases lay between the germline ends. Per germline, CDR1 SGDLS and CDR2 YYNGEE. The CDR3 length is 16 residues. CDR3 nucleotides: TGTGCCAGCAGCTCTCCTGTGCACAGACTGAACACTGAAGCTTTCTTT. Translating gives CASSSPVHRLNTEAFF.

The table lists this clonotype with many counts. This chain connects TRBV6-1 to TRBJ2-7; weak D call: TRBD2 (5 bases). V was trimmed by 4 bases and J by 4 bases, leaving 17 bases between them. The CDR3 loop spans 15 amino acids. The germline CDR1 and CDR2 sequences are MNHNS and SASEGT. DNA of the CDR3: TGTGCCAGCAGTGCTGAACTAGGAGGAACGTACGAGCAGTACTTC. Translation: CASSAELGGTYEQYF.

This chain connects TRBV19 to TRBJ2-5; D is possibly TRBD2 (5 bases). V dropped 2 bases and J dropped 1 base, with 14 bases sitting between them. The CDR3 sequence is 16 residues long. Germline V gene lookup returns CDR1 LNHDA and CDR2 SQIVND (reference sequence). The CDR3 DNA is TGTGCCAGTAGTATACTCCGGGGTAACCGCCAAGAGACCCAGTACTTC. Residues: CASSILRGNRQETQYF.

Concerning this clonotype itself: A much larger clonotype is one base distant, so this may be a read error. The CDR3 nucleotides read TGTGCCAGCAGTGAAAGGGTTCCGAGTTTTCAGTACTTC. Translating it yields CASSERVPSFQYF. The chain has TRBV2 and TRBJ2-4, with D unclear. Trimming left V 2 bases short and J 11 bases short, with 13 bases between. The CDR3 contains 13 residues. Germline loops: CDR1 SNHLY, CDR2 FYNNEI.

This chain links TRBV30 with TRBJ2-7; weak D call: TRBD1 (5 bases). The CDR3 is 14 residues long. Trimming removed 4 bases from V and 0 bases from J, with 13 bases in between. Germline CDR1 is GTSNPN and CDR2 is SVGIG (reference sequence). CDR3 nucleotide sequence: TGTGCCTGGAAGGGGCAGGCCCGCTCCTACGAGCAGTACTTC. It codes for CAWKGQARSYEQYF.

This chain uses TRBV5-1 with TRBJ2-4; possibly TRBD1 for D (5 bases). The CDR3 has 14 amino acids. Germline V gives CDR1 SGHRS, CDR2 YFSETQ. With 1 base removed from V and 4 bases from J, the gap between germline ends came to 9 bases. In nucleotides, the CDR3 is TGCGCCAGCAGCTTGTTACGACAGAAAAACATTCAGTACTTC. Its protein is CASSLLRQKNIQYF.

Many counts were recorded for this clonotype. The CDR3 region is CASSQGPGLALYEQYF. In nucleotides, the CDR3 is TGTGCCAGCAGCCAAGGGCCGGGACTAGCTTTGTACGAGCAGTACTTC. J is TRBJ2-7 and V is TRBV3-1, with TRBD2 matching 9 bases. This CDR3 spans 16 amino acids. Germline loops: CDR1 LGHDT, CDR2 YNNKEL (reference sequence). Trimming cost V 1 base and J 4 bases; bases outside gene matches: 8.

This clonotype was detected ten times or more. The genes are TRBV30 and TRBJ2-7; 7 nucleotides agree with TRBD2. V shed 2 bases and J 3 bases; nucleotides not matched to a gene: 7. This CDR3 contains 14 residues. Germline V lookup: CDR1 GTSNPN, CDR2 SVGIG (reference sequence). The CDR3 protein is CAWSWGRDYYEQYF. CDR3 sequence (DNA): TGTGCCTGGAGTTGGGGCAGGGACTACTACGAGCAGTACTTC.

This clonotype was observed at least ten times. The chain uses TRBV28 and TRBJ1-1; D gene unclear. Trimming removed 0 bases from V and 6 bases from J, with 5 bases in between. Looked up from germline, CDR1 is MDHEN and CDR2 is SYDVKM. The length of the CDR3 is 12 residues. CDR3 region: CASSLWGSEAFF. CDR3 coding DNA: TGTGCCAGCAGTTTATGGGGGTCTGAAGCTTTCTTT.

As regards this clonotype: It is likely a read error: a sequence one base away is far more abundant. The V gene is TRBV11-2, the J gene TRBJ1-2; tentative D call: TRBD1 (5 bases). Germline loops: CDR1 SGHAT, CDR2 FQNNGV. The CDR3 totals 13 residues. In DNA form, the CDR3 reads TGTGCCTGCAGCTTAAGGGGAAACTATGGCTACACCTTC. This codes for CACSLRGNYGYTF.

This clonotype was seen many times. The chain uses TRBV2 and TRBJ2-5, with 7 bases identical to TRBD2. The germline V gene encodes CDR1 SNHLY and CDR2 FYNNEI. This CDR3 contains 15 residues. Trimming at V came to 0 bases and at J to 7 bases, leaving 8 bases not matched to a gene. DNA for the CDR3: TGTGCCAGCAGTGAAGCACCACGCGGGGGTCGGACCCAGTACTTC. It specifies CASSEAPRGGRTQYF. Full variable domain (remainder filled in from reference TRBV2 and TRBJ2-5): EPEVTQTPSHQVTQMGQEVILRCVPISNHLYFYWYRQILGQKVEFLVSFYNNEISEKSEIFDDQFSVERPDGSNFTLKIRSTKLEDSAMYFCASSEAPRGGRTQYFGPGTRLLVL.

This clonotype was seen many times. J is TRBJ2-5 and V is TRBV12-5, with TRBD2 identical over 7 bases. Unmatched junction bases numbered 6, after V lost 0 bases and J lost 5 bases. Germline V gene lookup returns CDR1 LGHNT and CDR2 FRNRAP. The length of the CDR3 is 15 residues. The CDR3 DNA sequence: TGTGCTAGTGGTTTGGTCCAGAGCGGGACTGAGACCCAGTACTTC. It codes for CASGLVQSGTETQYF.

The chain couples TRBV9 to TRBJ2-7, with D uncertain. CDR1 and CDR2 from the germline V gene are SGDLS and YYNGEE. The V end lost 4 bases, the J end lost 5 bases, and 10 bases lay between the germline ends. The CDR3 totals 12 residues. DNA of the CDR3: TGTGCCAGCAGCCCCGCTTTCGACGAGCAGTACTTC. This gives the protein CASSPAFDEQYF.